This T cell receptor (beta chain) is drawn from a study of blood T cell repertoires in COVID-19. Turning to the study itself: There were acute and convalescent COVID-19 samples, and they came from the United States, Italy and Spain. Nucleic acid was either cDNA or gDNA, and it came from T cells, B-cell-depleted T cells, or PBMCs.

Original methodology: Reference gene primer amplification gave nucleated cell count estimates. Sequencing was performed with immunoSEQ multiplex PCR; in TCRdb, only in-frame clones are kept and a portion is missing. The DNA was the basis for D and trimming; V, J and clone size are from that table. The table records 120,000 to 150,000 clones, 85% to 90% of them present only once. What was sequenced was peripheral blood. This sequence originates from a man between 50 and 59 years old with active or convalescent COVID-19.

The CDR3 reads CASSRGTGALEPQHF. The CDR3 DNA follows: TGTGCCAGCAGCCGGGGGACAGGGGCACTAGAGCCCCAGCATTTT. The chain employs TRBV4-2 and TRBJ1-5; 10 bases match TRBD1. The CDR3 has 15 amino acids. In germline, CDR1 is LGHNA, CDR2 YNFKEQ. V gave up 4 bases and J gave up 8 bases; unmatched junction bases: 8.